What follows are 16 T cell receptor beta chains derived from one specimen sequenced in a study of T-cell memory formation after mild COVID-19. MiXCR was run by TCRdb on the 5' RACE reads, yielding one entry per CDR3 protein. The sample consists of more than 450,000 distinct CDR3 sequences, roughly 18% of them appearing once. Sequencing input: PBMCs or a T cell subset sorted from them (not recorded which). These receptors originate from an adult woman who had mild COVID-19 (a few samples of this study predate the infection). Cell type and time point are not known.

CDR3 residues: CASSLAVAGVDTQYF. For the CDR3, the DNA is TGCGCCAGCAGCTTGGCGGTAGCGGGAGTCGATACGCAGTATTTT. The genes are TRBV5-1 and TRBJ2-3, with 9 bases fitting TRBD2. V trimming: 0 bases; J trimming: 6 bases; junction bases outside the gene matches: 5. The V gene's germline CDR1 is SGHRS and CDR2 YFSETQ. This CDR3 spans 15 amino acids.

The chain recombines TRBV3-1 with TRBJ2-7; 9 bases are shared with TRBD2. J was trimmed by 2 bases and V by 2 bases; bases with no gene match: 10. The CDR3 extends over 17 amino acids. The V gene's germline CDR1 is LGHDT and CDR2 YNNKEL (reference sequence). The CDR3: CASSQSSGESFAYEQYF. Written as DNA, the CDR3 is TGTGCCAGCAGCCAATCTAGCGGGGAGTCCTTCGCCTACGAGCAGTACTTC.

This clonotype appeared a few times. V usage is TRBV3-1 and J usage is TRBJ1-2; no firm D call. Germline V lookup: CDR1 LGHDT, CDR2 YNNKEL (reference sequence). This CDR3 is 12 amino acids long. V lost 6 bases and J 8 bases, leaving 13 bases between the germline ends. The DNA for the CDR3 is TGTGCCAGCAGGCGATCATCTGGAGGCTACACCTTC. As protein: CASRRSSGGYTF.

J is TRBJ1-1 and V is TRBV4-1; the D gene is possibly TRBD1 (6 bases). Germline V gene sequence: CDR1 MGHRA, CDR2 YSYEKL. Trimming took off 5 bases at V and 5 bases at J, with 12 bases between the two ends. The length of the CDR3 is 13 residues. The CDR3: CASSERTVTEAFF. CDR3 DNA: TGCGCCAGCAGCGAAAGGACAGTGACTGAAGCTTTCTTT.

V gene TRBV7-9 combines with J gene TRBJ2-7, with 12 bases that match TRBD1. With 5 bases clipped from V and 4 bases from J, the junction kept 12 bases outside the gene matches. This CDR3 has 17 amino acids. Germline-derived CDR1 and CDR2 are SEHNR and FQNEAQ (reference sequence). The CDR3 loop reads CASSKRLGTGGQYEQYF. In DNA form, the CDR3 reads TGTGCCAGCAGCAAACGACTGGGGACAGGGGGCCAGTACGAGCAGTACTTC.

The J gene is TRBJ1-1, the V gene TRBV11-3, with D tentatively TRBD1 (6 bases). From germline, CDR1 is SGHNT and CDR2 YENEEA. The CDR3 has 14 residues. V was cut by 6 bases and J by 1 base, with 12 bases left in between. DNA for the CDR3: TGTGCCAGCAGGGGCAGGGGCCCGAACACTGAAGCTTTCTTT. Its translation is CASRGRGPNTEAFF.

CDR3 in amino acids: CATSDFRTGRLTGELFF. CDR3 DNA sequence: TGTGCCACCAGTGATTTTCGGACAGGGAGATTGACCGGGGAGCTGTTTTTT. The chain combines TRBV24-1 with TRBJ2-2, with 8 bases matching TRBD1. This CDR3 has 17 amino acids. Germline values: CDR1 KGHDR, CDR2 SFDVKD. The V segment lost 1 base and the J segment 5 bases; nucleotides outside the gene matches: 8.

This rearrangement joins TRBV30 to TRBJ1-5; D is unclear. The germline CDR1 and CDR2 sequences are GTSNPN and SVGIG (reference sequence). Trimming removed 1 base at V and 5 bases at J, with 15 bases between. The CDR3 covers 15 residues. This CDR3 reads CAWSDGGLGDQPQHF. The CDR3 DNA reads TGTGCCTGGAGTGACGGAGGACTGGGCGATCAGCCCCAGCATTTT. The full variable domain, completed using reference TRBV30 and TRBJ1-5, is SQTIHQWPATLVQPVGSPLSLECTVEGTSNPNLYWYRQAAGRGLQLLFYSVGIGQISSEVPQNLSASRPQDRQFILSSKKLLLSDSGFYLCAWSDGGLGDQPQHFGDGTRLSIL.

The chain couples TRBV5-1 to TRBJ2-3; D may match TRBD1 or TRBD2 (5 bases each). The germline V and J ends were trimmed by 4 bases and 2 bases, with 11 bases remaining between them. The length of the CDR3 is 14 residues. The germline gives CDR1 SGHRS, CDR2 YFSETQ. The CDR3 DNA sequence: TGCGCCAGCAGCGGGCTGGGGGACACAGATACGCAGTATTTT. It yields the protein CASSGLGDTDTQYF.

This clonotype was counted a few times. J is TRBJ2-1 and V is TRBV7-6; 9 bases line up with TRBD2. The CDR3 runs 19 residues. The germline CDR1 and CDR2 sequences are SGHVS and FNYEAQ. Trimming at V came to 1 base and at J to 1 base, leaving 11 bases not matched to a gene. The CDR3 sequence: CASSLVGRIAGASYNEQFF. The CDR3, as DNA: TGTGCCAGCAGCTTAGTCGGGAGGATAGCGGGAGCGTCCTACAATGAGCAGTTCTTC.

The chain recombines TRBV7-8 with TRBJ2-7; D remains ambiguous. This CDR3 spans 14 amino acids. Trimming shortened V by 7 bases and J by 5 bases, and 18 bases separated the two germline ends. The germline CDR1 and CDR2 sequences are SGHVS and FQNEAQ. The CDR3, as DNA: TGTGCCAGCACCCCCGAAGCAGGTTATGACGAGCAGTACTTC. It translates to CASTPEAGYDEQYF. The full variable domain, with the rest looked up from reference TRBV7-8 and TRBJ2-7, is GAGVSQSPRYKVAKRGQDVALRCDPISGHVSLFWYQQALGQGPEFLTYFQNEAQLDKSGLPSDRFFAERPEGSVSTLKIQRTQQEDSAVYLCASTPEAGYDEQYFGPGTRLTVT.

The chain couples TRBV9 to TRBJ2-4; TRBD2 is a possible D gene (7 bases). CDR1 and CDR2 from the germline V gene are SGDLS and YYNGEE. V lost 3 bases and J 9 bases, leaving 13 bases between the germline ends. The CDR3 is made up of 13 amino acids. CDR3 sequence (DNA): TGTGCCAGCAGCGCGTACAGGGAGGGCATTCAGTACTTC. This sequence encodes CASSAYREGIQYF.

This clonotype was detected only a few times. The chain uses TRBV6-4 and TRBJ1-2; 7 bases align to TRBD1. V gave up 5 bases and J gave up 4 bases; unmatched junction bases: 13. CDR1 is MRHNA and CDR2 is SNTAGT in the germline V gene. This CDR3 is built from 16 residues. The CDR3 region has the DNA TGTGCCAGCAGTCTAGCCGAGGGACAGCCCTTCTATGGCTACACCTTC. It encodes CASSLAEGQPFYGYTF.

The chain combines TRBV5-4 with TRBJ2-7; 7 bases fit TRBD2. Germline CDR1 reads SGHNT; CDR2 reads YYREEE (reference sequence). V lost 0 bases, J lost 0 bases, and 3 bases stayed unmatched. The CDR3 loop spans 15 amino acids. The CDR3, as DNA: TGTGCCAGCAGCTTGGACGGGAGGAACTCCTACGAGCAGTACTTC. This codes for CASSLDGRNSYEQYF. The entire variable domain, with the rest obtained from reference TRBV5-4 and TRBJ2-7, is as follows: ETGVTQSPTHLIKTRGQQVTLRCSSQSGHNTVSWYQQALGQGPQFIFQYYREEENGRGNFPPRFSGLQFPNYSSELNVNALELDDSALYLCASSLDGRNSYEQYFGPGTRLTVT.

The chain joins TRBV4-3 to TRBJ2-1; TRBD2 agrees at 8 bases. The CDR3 has 16 amino acids. Per germline, CDR1 LGHNA and CDR2 YSLEER. The J segment lost 6 bases and the V segment lost 3 bases, leaving 10 bases of the junction unmatched. The DNA for the CDR3 is TGCGCCAGCAGCCACTCCGGGGGGGCACGGAGCAATGAGCAGTTCTTC. Amino acids: CASSHSGGARSNEQFF.

The chain joins TRBV6-5 to TRBJ1-6, with a weak D call TRBD1 (5 bases). There are 17 residues in the CDR3. Germline V CDR1 and CDR2: MNHEY, SVGAGI. The V gene lost 2 bases and the J gene lost 10 bases, with 21 bases spanning the gap. The CDR3 nucleotides are TGTGCCAGCAGTTACGAGGCGGGGGGTTCGATAGGCTCACCCCTCCACTTT. Translated: CASSYEAGGSIGSPLHF.